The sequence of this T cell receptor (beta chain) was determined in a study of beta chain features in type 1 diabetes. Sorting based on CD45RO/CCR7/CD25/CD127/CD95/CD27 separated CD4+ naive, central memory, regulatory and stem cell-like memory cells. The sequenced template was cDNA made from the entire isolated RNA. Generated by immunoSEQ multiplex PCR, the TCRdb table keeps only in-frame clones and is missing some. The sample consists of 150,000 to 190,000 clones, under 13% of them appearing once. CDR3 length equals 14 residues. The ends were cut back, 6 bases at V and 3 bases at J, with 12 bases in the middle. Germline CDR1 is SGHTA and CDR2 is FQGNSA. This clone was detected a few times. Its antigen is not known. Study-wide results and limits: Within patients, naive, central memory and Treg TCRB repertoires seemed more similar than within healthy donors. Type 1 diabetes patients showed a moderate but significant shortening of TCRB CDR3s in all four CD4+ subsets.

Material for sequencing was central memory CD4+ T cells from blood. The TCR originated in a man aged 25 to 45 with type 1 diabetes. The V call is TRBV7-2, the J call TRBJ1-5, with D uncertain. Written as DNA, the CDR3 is TGTGCCAGCAGTCTGGACGGACTCAATCAGCCCCAGCATTTT. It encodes CASSLDGLNQPQHF.